This TCR beta chain comes out of a study of shared T cell receptors in the human thymus (dated by TCRdb to about 2021). About the study as a whole: The study examined how the human thymus generates shared, self-reactive T-cell receptor alpha chains.

Details on this clone: Its antigen is currently not known. One base away there is no much larger clone; base qualities are not given.

The CDR1 and CDR2 encoded by the germline V gene are MGHRA and YSYEKL. The germline V and J ends show losses of 5 bases and 4 bases respectively, and no gene match explains 9 bases of the junction. The CDR3, cysteine through phenylalanine, is 15 amino acids long. Only the CDR3 portion is preserved as DNA: 45 bases, with reading frame beginning at the first base. Library construction relied on the immunoSEQ multiplex PCR assay. The table comes from immuneACCESS by way of TCRdb, which keeps in-frame sequences with V and J called. Part of the clones is missing from these tables; in studies checked, under half for an unresolved V gene and the rest for unknown reasons. This sample holds 65,000 to 70,000 clones; 90% to 95% were observed only once. The ten largest clones represent approximately 0.03% of the sample.

The chain links TRBV4-1 with TRBJ1-2, and 8 bases in between align with TRBD1. Sequencing input: thymocytes. This clonotype originated in a human donor. The CDR3 amino acid sequence is: CASSTRQGSPYGYTF. The DNA reads as follows: TGCGCCAGCAGCACCCGACAGGGGTCCCCCTATGGCTACACCTTC.